The clone carrying this T cell receptor (beta chain) was counted at least ten times. What it recognizes is unknown. This entry belongs to a study of identical twins. General study findings and limits: Fewer insertions characterized abundant cord blood beta clonotypes, whereas memory repertoires showed none.

Germline V lookup: CDR1 KGHSH, CDR2 LQKENI. The CDR3 spans 14 residues. The V gene lost 1 base and the J gene lost 1 base, with 6 bases spanning the gap. TCRdb reprocessed the 5' RACE reads via MiXCR and lists one record per CDR3 protein. The data show about 150,000 distinct CDR3 sequences, 3% to 4% seen once. This clonotype was obtained from a man in his late teens or twenties in good health. The sequenced material came from memory T cells sorted from blood. The genes are TRBV18 and TRBJ2-3, with D unclear. CDR3 coding DNA: TGTGCCAGCTCACCACTTGGCCGCACAGATACGCAGTATTTT. Its protein is CASSPLGRTDTQYF.